What follows are 26 T cell receptor beta chains derived from one specimen sequenced in a study of T cell changes during pregnancy in multiple sclerosis. The data were produced by immunoSEQ multiplex PCR, yet TCRdb's version contains in-frame clones alone and is incomplete. Among roughly 30,000 clones listed, less than 90% were seen once. The sequencing here drew on CD8+ T cells from peripheral blood mononuclear cells, taken before pregnancy. The receptor source for this set is a female donor with multiple sclerosis, enrolled in a pregnancy study.

The gene calls are TRBV28 and TRBJ2-3; D not resolved. Germline CDR1 MDHEN, CDR2 SYDVKM. V gave up 4 bases and J gave up 1 base, with 15 bases separating them. This CDR3 has 16 residues. The CDR3 DNA reads as TGTGCCAGCAGTTCCCGTGAGAGCGAGGGCACAGATACGCAGTATTTT. Encoded protein: CASSSRESEGTDTQYF.

The chain links TRBV7-9 to TRBJ2-7, with D possibly TRBD2 on 6 matching bases. V was cut by 6 bases and J by 7 bases, with 13 bases left in between. The CDR3 is 12 residues long. The germline V gene encodes CDR1 SEHNR and CDR2 FQNEAQ (reference sequence). CDR3 in DNA: TGTGCCAGCAGGCAAAATCGGGGGGAGCAGTACTTC. Protein product: CASRQNRGEQYF.

This clone was recorded many times. The rearrangement uses TRBV15 and TRBJ2-7; 7 bases map to TRBD1. V trimming: 8 bases; J trimming: 0 bases; junction bases outside the gene matches: 7. Germline CDR1 and CDR2: LNHNV and YYDKDF (reference sequence). This CDR3 region has 14 residues. The CDR3 DNA reads as TGTGCCACCGGGGCCGGGACAGACTCCTACGAGCAGTACTTC. Translated, it gives CATGAGTDSYEQYF.

The chain couples TRBV7-2 to TRBJ1-1; possibly TRBD1 for D (6 bases). The CDR3 contains 15 residues. The V gene lost 5 bases and the J gene lost 7 bases, with 20 bases spanning the gap. The V gene's germline CDR1 is SGHTA and CDR2 FQGNSA. The DNA for the CDR3 is TGTGCCAGCAGCCTAGTACAGGGACGAGAAATTGAAGCTTTCTTT. Translation: CASSLVQGREIEAFF.

DNA for the CDR3: TGTGCCAGCAGCGGAGACAGGGGGGAGATCAACTATGGCTACACCTTC. This sequence encodes CASSGDRGEINYGYTF. V usage is TRBV2 and J usage is TRBJ1-2, with 9 bases lining up with TRBD1. This CDR3 region has 16 residues. Trimming cost V 6 bases and J 2 bases; bases outside gene matches: 10. Germline V gene lookup returns CDR1 SNHLY and CDR2 FYNNEI.

Judged by abundance, this clone is large. V gene TRBV27 combines with J gene TRBJ1-5; possibly TRBD1 for D (5 bases). The CDR3 has 15 amino acids. Trimming stripped 3 bases from V and 0 bases from J, with 9 bases between. CDR1 and CDR2 from the germline V gene are MNHEY and SMNVEV (reference sequence). CDR3 region: CASSLAGYSNQPQHF. The CDR3, as DNA: TGTGCCAGCAGTTTGGCAGGGTATAGCAATCAGCCCCAGCATTTT.

V is TRBV2 and J is TRBJ2-5; 7 positions agree with TRBD1. This CDR3 spans 16 amino acids. V shed 1 base, J shed 0 bases, and the junction held 5 bases outside the gene matches. Germline CDR1 and CDR2: SNHLY and FYNNEI. The CDR3 loop reads CASSEEAGGYQETQYF. The CDR3 bases are TGTGCCAGCAGTGAAGAGGCAGGGGGTTACCAAGAGACCCAGTACTTC. Full variable domain (outside the CDR3, taken from reference TRBV2 and TRBJ2-5): EPEVTQTPSHQVTQMGQEVILRCVPISNHLYFYWYRQILGQKVEFLVSFYNNEISEKSEIFDDQFSVERPDGSNFTLKIRSTKLEDSAMYFCASSEEAGGYQETQYFGPGTRLLVL.

This chain uses TRBV2 with TRBJ2-7; a possible D gene is TRBD2 (7 bases). In germline, CDR1 is SNHLY, CDR2 FYNNEI. V was shortened by 2 bases and J by 3 bases, with 23 bases between the two germline ends. The CDR3 has 18 amino acids. The CDR3 loop reads CASSEWGGEGEGGYEQYF. The CDR3, as DNA: TGTGCCAGCAGTGAATGGGGAGGGGAGGGCGAGGGGGGCTACGAGCAGTACTTC.

V gene TRBV2 combines with J gene TRBJ2-7; TRBD1 agrees at 9 bases. This CDR3 is built from 15 residues. Germline CDR1 reads SNHLY; CDR2 reads FYNNEI. Trimming cost V 0 bases and J 2 bases; bases outside gene matches: 2. The CDR3 sequence is CASSEARDRAYEQYF. CDR3 nucleotides: TGTGCCAGCAGTGAAGCGCGGGACAGGGCCTACGAGCAGTACTTC.

The chain carries TRBV9 and TRBJ1-1; D is uncertain. This CDR3 has 13 residues. CDR1 is SGDLS, CDR2 YYNGEE, per germline. Trimming removed 1 base from V and 5 bases from J, with 9 bases in between. DNA of the CDR3: TGTGCCAGCAGCGTATCTAGCGGGACTGAAGCTTTCTTT. Its protein product is CASSVSSGTEAFF.

This clone came up once. V usage is TRBV5-8 and J usage is TRBJ2-7; weak D call: TRBD2 (5 bases). Per germline, CDR1 SGHTS and CDR2 YDEGEE. This CDR3 is 13 amino acids long. The V end was cut by 1 base, the J end by 5 bases, with 10 bases between. The CDR3 nucleotides read TGTGCCAGCAGCTTGCGAGGGAGCCACGAGCAGTACTTC. Translation gives CASSLRGSHEQYF.

This rearrangement joins TRBV15 to TRBJ1-4; no clear D gene. Germline V gene sequence: CDR1 LNHNV, CDR2 YYDKDF (reference sequence). This CDR3 contains 13 residues. V gave up 7 bases and J gave up 0 bases, with 6 bases separating them. CDR3 sequence reads: CATTGATNEKLFF. DNA for the CDR3: TGTGCCACCACCGGAGCAACTAATGAAAAACTGTTTTTT.

The chain uses TRBV7-9 and TRBJ1-1; no clear D gene. Germline V gene lookup returns CDR1 SEHNR and CDR2 FQNEAQ (reference sequence). The CDR3 covers 15 residues. With 5 bases removed from V and 4 bases from J, the gap between germline ends came to 17 bases. This chain's CDR3 is CASSTFRGPSTEAFF. CDR3 DNA sequence: TGTGCCAGCAGCACGTTCCGGGGTCCGAGCACTGAAGCTTTCTTT.

The chain combines TRBV4-1 with TRBJ1-1; possibly TRBD1 for D (5 bases). Germline V gene lookup returns CDR1 MGHRA and CDR2 YSYEKL. This CDR3 has 15 amino acids. The V gene lost 0 bases and the J gene lost 4 bases, with 12 bases spanning the gap. CDR3 region: CASSQDMETVTEAFF. In nucleotides, the CDR3 is TGCGCCAGCAGCCAAGATATGGAGACAGTCACTGAAGCTTTCTTT.

This rearrangement joins TRBV7-9 to TRBJ1-1, with TRBD1 matching 8 bases. V lost 1 base to trimming and J lost 3 bases; unmatched junction nucleotides: 10. The CDR3 is 17 amino acids. The germline V gene has CDR1 SEHNR and CDR2 FQNEAQ (reference sequence). CDR3 nucleotide sequence: TGTGCCAGCAGCTTAGGGGCAGGGGGCTTATCAGACACTGAAGCTTTCTTT. Its translation: CASSLGAGGLSDTEAFF.

The chain joins TRBV6-5 to TRBJ2-7; TRBD1 matches at 7 bases. Per the germline V gene, CDR1 is MNHEY and CDR2 is SVGAGI. Germline trimming cut 4 bases from V and 8 bases from J; bases unmatched to any gene: 17. The CDR3 totals 16 residues. CDR3 region: CASSFETTGVGIKQYF. As DNA, the CDR3 is TGTGCCAGCAGTTTCGAAACCACAGGGGTCGGTATAAAGCAGTACTTC.

This chain links TRBV28 with TRBJ1-4; 7 bases are a match to TRBD1. Germline V gene lookup returns CDR1 MDHEN and CDR2 SYDVKM. The length of the CDR3 is 16 residues. The V gene end was trimmed by 6 bases and the J gene end by 7 bases; junction bases not matched to a gene: 14. In DNA, the CDR3 is TGTGCCAGCAGCCGTCAAGCGACAGGGTTGGTTGAAAAACTGTTTTTT. It specifies CASSRQATGLVEKLFF. The complete variable domain, with remaining parts taken from reference TRBV28 and TRBJ1-4, reads DVKVTQSSRYLVKRTGEKVFLECVQDMDHENMFWYRQDPGLGLRLIYFSYDVKMKEKGDIPEGYSVSREKKERFSLILESASTNQTSMYLCASSRQATGLVEKLFFGSGTQLSVL.

The rearrangement uses TRBV6-5 and TRBJ1-1, with D perhaps matching TRBD1 (6 bases). The CDR3 loop spans 13 amino acids. The germline gives CDR1 MNHEY, CDR2 SVGAGI. Trimming shortened V by 7 bases and J by 5 bases, and 14 bases separated the two germline ends. DNA for the CDR3: TGTGCCAGCAACTACAGGGAAGCGACTGAAGCTTTCTTT. Amino acid sequence: CASNYREATEAFF.

V usage is TRBV5-1 and J usage is TRBJ1-6; D remains unclear. CDR3 size: 15 residues. The germline V and J ends were trimmed by 2 bases and 10 bases, with 16 bases remaining between them. CDR1 SGHRS and CDR2 YFSETQ come from the germline V gene. The CDR3 region is CASSFDIRHTSPLHF. The CDR3 region has the DNA TGCGCCAGCAGCTTCGACATCCGTCATACCTCACCCCTCCACTTT.

This CDR3 is CASSLAIPGGAMNEQYF. In nucleotides, the CDR3 is TGTGCCAGCAGCTTAGCGATTCCCGGGGGGGCGATGAACGAGCAGTACTTC. V gene TRBV13 combines with J gene TRBJ2-7, with 8 bases fitting TRBD2. The CDR3 covers 17 residues. V gave up 1 base and J gave up 5 bases; unmatched junction bases: 13. Germline V CDR1 and CDR2: PRHDT, FYEKMQ (reference sequence).

Many counts were recorded for this clone. This chain uses TRBV4-1 with TRBJ2-2, with D perhaps matching TRBD2 (5 bases). In germline, CDR1 is MGHRA, CDR2 YSYEKL. Trimming removed 4 bases from V and 4 bases from J, with 16 bases in between. CDR3 length: 16 amino acids. CDR3 in DNA: TGCGCCAGCAGCCGCCCCCGAGAGGGTTCCACCGGGGAGCTGTTTTTT. This encodes CASSRPREGSTGELFF.

The chain combines TRBV7-3 with TRBJ2-1; 9 nucleotides agree with TRBD2. The junction had 3 bases not matched to a gene; V was cut back by 5 bases and J by 1 base. The CDR3 covers 15 residues. Germline V gene lookup returns CDR1 SGHTA and CDR2 FQGTGA. The DNA of the CDR3 is TGTGCCAGCAGCCTCAGCGGGGGGTCCTACAATGAGCAGTTCTTC. This codes for CASSLSGGSYNEQFF.

The chain has TRBV10-3 and TRBJ2-3; D unresolved. The V gene lost 4 bases and the J gene lost 0 bases, with 20 bases spanning the gap. Per the germline V gene, CDR1 is ENHRY and CDR2 is SYGVKD. CDR3 length equals 18 residues. The CDR3 sequence is CAISVSPDGVTSTDTQYF. The CDR3 nucleotides read TGTGCCATCAGTGTATCTCCCGACGGAGTAACTAGCACAGATACGCAGTATTTT.

The genes are TRBV29-1 and TRBJ2-1, with 8 bases aligning to TRBD2. Germline V gene sequence: CDR1 SQVTM, CDR2 ANQGSEA. The J segment lost 6 bases and the V segment lost 6 bases, leaving 10 bases of the junction unmatched. The CDR3 is 14 residues long. In DNA, the CDR3 is TGCAGCGTGGTTGGACTAGCTGTGTCCAATGAGCAGTTCTTC. Residues: CSVVGLAVSNEQFF.

J is TRBJ2-5 and V is TRBV7-9, with a tentative D call TRBD1 (5 bases). V was clipped by 6 bases and J by 6 bases, with 8 bases between them. The CDR3 totals 11 residues. Per germline, CDR1 SEHNR and CDR2 FQNEAQ (reference sequence). Here the CDR3 DNA reads TGTGCCAGCAGGGGGCTAAAGACCCAGTACTTC. It encodes CASRGLKTQYF.

The CDR3 loop reads CASSLGAGFGSNQPQHF. CDR3 in DNA: TGTGCCAGCAGCTTAGGGGCAGGGTTCGGCAGCAATCAGCCCCAGCATTTT. The V call is TRBV7-2, the J call TRBJ1-5; perhaps TRBD1 as D (5 bases). This CDR3 comprises 17 residues. Germline V gives CDR1 SGHTA, CDR2 FQGNSA. V shed 1 base and J shed 1 base, with 14 bases lying between them.